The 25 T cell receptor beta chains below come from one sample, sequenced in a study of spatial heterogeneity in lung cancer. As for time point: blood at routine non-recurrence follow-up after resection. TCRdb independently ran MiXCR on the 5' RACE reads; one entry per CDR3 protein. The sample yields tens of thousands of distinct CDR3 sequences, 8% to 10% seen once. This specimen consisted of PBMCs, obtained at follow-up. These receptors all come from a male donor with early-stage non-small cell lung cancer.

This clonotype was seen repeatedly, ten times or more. The CDR3 coding sequence is TGTGCCAGCAGTACAATGGGGAACACTGAAGCTTTCTTT. This sequence encodes CASSTMGNTEAFF. This sequence joins TRBV6-6 and TRBJ1-1; unclear D gene. The CDR3 loop spans 13 amino acids. The V and J ends lost 5 bases and 1 base respectively, with 8 bases between them. Germline V lookup: CDR1 MNHNY, CDR2 SVGAGI (reference sequence).

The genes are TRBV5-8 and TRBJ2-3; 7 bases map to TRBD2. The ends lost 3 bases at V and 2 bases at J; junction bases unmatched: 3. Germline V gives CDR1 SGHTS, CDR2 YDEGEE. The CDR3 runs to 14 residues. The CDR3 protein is CASSSGLSTDTQYF. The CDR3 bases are TGTGCCAGCAGCTCGGGACTATCCACAGATACGCAGTATTTT. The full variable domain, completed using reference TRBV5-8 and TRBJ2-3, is EAGVTQSPTHLIKTRGQQATLRCSPISGHTSVYWYQQALGLGLQFLLWYDEGEERNRGNFPPRFSGRQFPNYSSELNVNALELEDSALYLCASSSGLSTDTQYFGPGTRLTVL.

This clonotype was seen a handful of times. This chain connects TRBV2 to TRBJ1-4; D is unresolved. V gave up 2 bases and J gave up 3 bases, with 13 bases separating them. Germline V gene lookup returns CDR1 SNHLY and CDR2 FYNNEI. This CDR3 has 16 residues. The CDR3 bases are TGTGCCAGCAGTGAAAATCCGGACCCAGCTAATGAAAAACTGTTTTTT. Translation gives CASSENPDPANEKLFF. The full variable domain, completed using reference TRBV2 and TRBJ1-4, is EPEVTQTPSHQVTQMGQEVILRCVPISNHLYFYWYRQILGQKVEFLVSFYNNEISEKSEIFDDQFSVERPDGSNFTLKIRSTKLEDSAMYFCASSENPDPANEKLFFGSGTQLSVL.

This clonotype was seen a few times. CDR3 residues: CASSLVGGYEQFF. CDR3 DNA sequence: TGTGCCAGCAGCTTAGTGGGGGGCTATGAGCAGTTCTTC. The rearrangement uses TRBV7-8 and TRBJ2-1; D possibly uses TRBD1 or TRBD2 (6 bases each). CDR1 and CDR2 (germline): SGHVS, FQNEAQ. V was shortened by 1 base and J by 8 bases, with 9 bases between the two germline ends. The CDR3 spans 13 residues.

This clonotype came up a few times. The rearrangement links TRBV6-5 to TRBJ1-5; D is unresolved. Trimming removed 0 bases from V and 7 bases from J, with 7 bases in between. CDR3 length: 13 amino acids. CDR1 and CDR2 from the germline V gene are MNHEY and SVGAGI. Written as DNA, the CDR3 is TGTGCCAGCAGTTACTCAATAGGACAGCCCCAGCATTTT. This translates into CASSYSIGQPQHF.

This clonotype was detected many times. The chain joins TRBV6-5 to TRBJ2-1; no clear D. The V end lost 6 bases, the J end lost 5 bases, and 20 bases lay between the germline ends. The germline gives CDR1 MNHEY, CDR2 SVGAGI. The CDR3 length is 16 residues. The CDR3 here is CASSDTKKGSHNEQFF. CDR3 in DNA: TGTGCCAGCAGCGACACTAAGAAGGGATCCCACAATGAGCAGTTCTTC.

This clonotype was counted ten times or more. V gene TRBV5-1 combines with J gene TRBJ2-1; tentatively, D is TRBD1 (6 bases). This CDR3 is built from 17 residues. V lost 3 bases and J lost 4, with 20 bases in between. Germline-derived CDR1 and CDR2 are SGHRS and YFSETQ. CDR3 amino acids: CASSWSTGMGTYNEQFF. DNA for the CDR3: TGCGCCAGCAGCTGGTCTACAGGGATGGGGACATACAATGAGCAGTTCTTC.

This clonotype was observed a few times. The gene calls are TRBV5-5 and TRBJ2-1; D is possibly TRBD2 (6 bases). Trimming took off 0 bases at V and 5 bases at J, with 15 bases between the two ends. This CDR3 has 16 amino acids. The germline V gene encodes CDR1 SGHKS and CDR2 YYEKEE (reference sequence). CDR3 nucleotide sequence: TGTGCCAGCAGCTTGGAGGAGTGGCGGGGCAACAATGAGCAGTTCTTC. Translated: CASSLEEWRGNNEQFF.

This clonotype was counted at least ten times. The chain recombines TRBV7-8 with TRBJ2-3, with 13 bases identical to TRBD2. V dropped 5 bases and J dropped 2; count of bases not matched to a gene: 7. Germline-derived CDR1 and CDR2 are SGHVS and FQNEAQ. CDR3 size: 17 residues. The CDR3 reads CASSLPGTSGTTDTQYF. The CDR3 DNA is TGTGCCAGCAGCCTACCCGGGACTAGCGGGACCACAGATACGCAGTATTTT.

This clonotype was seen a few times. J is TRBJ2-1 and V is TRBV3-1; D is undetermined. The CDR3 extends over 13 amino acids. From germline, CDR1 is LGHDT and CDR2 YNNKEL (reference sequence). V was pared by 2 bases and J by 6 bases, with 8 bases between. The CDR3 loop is CASSQMGINEQFF. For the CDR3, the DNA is TGTGCCAGCAGCCAAATGGGAATCAATGAGCAGTTCTTC.

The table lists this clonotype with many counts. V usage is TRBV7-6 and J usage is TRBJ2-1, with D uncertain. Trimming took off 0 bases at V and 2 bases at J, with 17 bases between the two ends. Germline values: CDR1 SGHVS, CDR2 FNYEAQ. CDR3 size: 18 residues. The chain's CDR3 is CASSLAGHLVTPYNEQFF. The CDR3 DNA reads TGTGCCAGCAGCTTAGCGGGTCATCTTGTCACCCCCTACAATGAGCAGTTCTTC.

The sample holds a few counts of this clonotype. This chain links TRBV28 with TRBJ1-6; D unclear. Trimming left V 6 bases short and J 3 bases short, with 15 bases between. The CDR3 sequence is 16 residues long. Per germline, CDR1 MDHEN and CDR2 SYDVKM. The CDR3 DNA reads TGTGCCAGCAGACGTCTGCCTACCTACTATAATTCACCCCTCCACTTT. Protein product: CASRRLPTYYNSPLHF.

CDR3 in amino acids: CASSPTSSSYEQYF. In DNA, the CDR3 is TGCGCCAGCAGCCCGACTAGCTCATCCTACGAGCAGTACTTC. The rearrangement uses TRBV5-1 and TRBJ2-7; 7 positions match TRBD2. Unmatched junction bases numbered 5, after V lost 4 bases and J lost 1 base. CDR3 length: 14 amino acids. Looked up from germline, CDR1 is SGHRS and CDR2 is YFSETQ.

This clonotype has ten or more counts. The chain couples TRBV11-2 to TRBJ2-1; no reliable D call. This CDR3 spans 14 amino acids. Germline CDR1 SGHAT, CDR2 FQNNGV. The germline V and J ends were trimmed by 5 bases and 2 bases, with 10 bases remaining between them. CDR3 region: CASSRYETYNEQFF. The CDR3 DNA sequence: TGTGCCAGCAGCCGATACGAGACCTACAATGAGCAGTTCTTC.

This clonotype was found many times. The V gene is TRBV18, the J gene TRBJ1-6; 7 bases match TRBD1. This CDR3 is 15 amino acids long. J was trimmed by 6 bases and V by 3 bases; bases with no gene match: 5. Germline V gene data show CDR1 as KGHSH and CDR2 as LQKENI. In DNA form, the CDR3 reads TGTGCCAGCTCACCTTCGACAGGGATTAATTCACCCCTCCACTTT. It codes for CASSPSTGINSPLHF.

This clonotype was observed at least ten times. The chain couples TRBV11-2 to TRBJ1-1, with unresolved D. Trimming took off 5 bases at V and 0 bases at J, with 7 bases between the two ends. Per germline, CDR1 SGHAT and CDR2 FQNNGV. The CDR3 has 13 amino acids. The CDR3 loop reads CASSPRLNTEAFF. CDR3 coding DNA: TGTGCCAGCAGCCCGAGATTGAACACTGAAGCTTTCTTT. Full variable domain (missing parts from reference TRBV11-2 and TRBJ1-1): EAGVAQSPRYKIIEKRQSVAFWCNPISGHATLYWYQQILGQGPKLLIQFQNNGVVDDSQLPKDRFSAERLKGVDSTLKIQPAKLEDSAVYLCASSPRLNTEAFFGQGTRLTVV.

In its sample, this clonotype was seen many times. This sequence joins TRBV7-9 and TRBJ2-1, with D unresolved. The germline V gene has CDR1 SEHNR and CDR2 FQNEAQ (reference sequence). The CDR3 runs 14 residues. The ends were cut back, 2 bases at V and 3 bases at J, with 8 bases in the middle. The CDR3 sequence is CASSLLGVYNEQFF. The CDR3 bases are TGTGCCAGCAGCTTACTGGGCGTCTACAATGAGCAGTTCTTC.

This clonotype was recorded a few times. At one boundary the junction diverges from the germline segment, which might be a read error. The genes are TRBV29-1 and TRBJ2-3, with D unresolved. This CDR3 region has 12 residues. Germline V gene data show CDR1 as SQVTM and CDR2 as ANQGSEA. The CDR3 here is CSVEEVRDTQYF. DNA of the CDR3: TGCAGCGTGGAAGAGGTGCGAGATACGCAGTATTTT.

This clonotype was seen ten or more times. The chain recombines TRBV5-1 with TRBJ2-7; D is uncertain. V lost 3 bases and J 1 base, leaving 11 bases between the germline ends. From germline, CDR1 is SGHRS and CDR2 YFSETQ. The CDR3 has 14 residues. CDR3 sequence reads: CASSSQASSYEQYF. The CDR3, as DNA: TGCGCCAGCAGCTCTCAGGCGAGTTCCTACGAGCAGTACTTC.

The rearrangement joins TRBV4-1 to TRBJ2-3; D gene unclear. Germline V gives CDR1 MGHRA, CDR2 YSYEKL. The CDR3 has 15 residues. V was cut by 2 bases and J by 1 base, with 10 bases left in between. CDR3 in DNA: TGCGCCAGCAGCCAATCACCCAGTCGCACAGATACGCAGTATTTT. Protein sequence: CASSQSPSRTDTQYF.

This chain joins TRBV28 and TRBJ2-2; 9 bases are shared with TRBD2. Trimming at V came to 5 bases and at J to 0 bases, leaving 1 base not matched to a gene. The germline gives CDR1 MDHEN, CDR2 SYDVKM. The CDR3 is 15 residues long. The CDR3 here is CASSRLAANTGELFF. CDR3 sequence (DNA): TGTGCCAGCAGTCGACTAGCGGCGAACACCGGGGAGCTGTTTTTT. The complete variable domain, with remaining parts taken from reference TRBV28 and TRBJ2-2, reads DVKVTQSSRYLVKRTGEKVFLECVQDMDHENMFWYRQDPGLGLRLIYFSYDVKMKEKGDIPEGYSVSREKKERFSLILESASTNQTSMYLCASSRLAANTGELFFGEGSRLTVL.

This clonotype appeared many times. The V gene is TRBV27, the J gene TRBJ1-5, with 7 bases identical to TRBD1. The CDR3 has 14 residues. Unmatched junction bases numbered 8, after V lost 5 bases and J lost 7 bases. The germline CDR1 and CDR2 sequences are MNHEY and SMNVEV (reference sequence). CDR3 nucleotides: TGTGCCAGCAGTATGCGACAGGGAGGGCAGCCCCAGCATTTT. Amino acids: CASSMRQGGQPQHF.

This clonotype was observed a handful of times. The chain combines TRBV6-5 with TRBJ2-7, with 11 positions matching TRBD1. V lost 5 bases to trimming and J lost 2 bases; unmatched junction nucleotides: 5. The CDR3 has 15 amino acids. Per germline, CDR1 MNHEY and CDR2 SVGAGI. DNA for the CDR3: TGTGCCAGCAGTCGGACAGGGGGCGAGACCTACGAGCAGTACTTC. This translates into CASSRTGGETYEQYF.

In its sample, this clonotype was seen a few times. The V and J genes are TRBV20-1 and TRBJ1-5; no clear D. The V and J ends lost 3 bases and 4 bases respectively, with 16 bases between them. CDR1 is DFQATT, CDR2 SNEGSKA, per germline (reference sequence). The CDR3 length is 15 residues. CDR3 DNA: TGCAGTGCTAGGGAACCGACATCGGAGAATCAGCCCCAGCATTTT. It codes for CSAREPTSENQPQHF.

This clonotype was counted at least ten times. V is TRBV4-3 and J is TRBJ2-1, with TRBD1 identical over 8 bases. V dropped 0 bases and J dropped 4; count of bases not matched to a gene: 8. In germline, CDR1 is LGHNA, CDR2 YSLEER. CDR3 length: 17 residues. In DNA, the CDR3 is TGCGCCAGCAGCCAAGAGGGCGCAGGACAGGGATACAATGAGCAGTTCTTC. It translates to CASSQEGAGQGYNEQFF.